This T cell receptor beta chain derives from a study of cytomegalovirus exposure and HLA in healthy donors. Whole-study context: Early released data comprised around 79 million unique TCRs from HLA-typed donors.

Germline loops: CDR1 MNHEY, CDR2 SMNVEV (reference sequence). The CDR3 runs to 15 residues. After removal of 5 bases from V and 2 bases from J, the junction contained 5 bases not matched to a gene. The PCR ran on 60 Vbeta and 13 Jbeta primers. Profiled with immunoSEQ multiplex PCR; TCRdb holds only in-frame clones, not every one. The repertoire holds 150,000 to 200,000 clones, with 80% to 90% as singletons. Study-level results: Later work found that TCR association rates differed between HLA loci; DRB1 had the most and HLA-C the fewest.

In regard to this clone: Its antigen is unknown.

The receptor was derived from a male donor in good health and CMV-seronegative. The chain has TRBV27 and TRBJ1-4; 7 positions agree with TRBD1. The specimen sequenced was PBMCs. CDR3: CASSNRDSTNEKLFF. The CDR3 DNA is TGTGCCAGCAGTAACCGGGACAGTACTAATGAAAAACTGTTTTTT. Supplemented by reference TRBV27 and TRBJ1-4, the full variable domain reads EAQVTQNPRYLITVTGKKLTVTCSQNMNHEYMSWYRQDPGLGLRQIYYSMNVEVTDKGDVPEGYKVSRKEKRNFPLILESPSPNQTSLYFCASSNRDSTNEKLFFGSGTQLSVL.